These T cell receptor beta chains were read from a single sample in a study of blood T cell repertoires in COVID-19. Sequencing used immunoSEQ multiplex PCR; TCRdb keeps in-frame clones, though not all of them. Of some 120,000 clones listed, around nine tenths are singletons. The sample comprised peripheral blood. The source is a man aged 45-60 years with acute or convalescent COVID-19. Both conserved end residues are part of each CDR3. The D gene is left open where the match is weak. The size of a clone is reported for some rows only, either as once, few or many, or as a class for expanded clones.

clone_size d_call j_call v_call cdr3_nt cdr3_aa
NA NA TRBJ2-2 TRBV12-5 TGTGCTAGTGGTTTAGCCGGTACGAACACCGGGGAGCTGTTTTTT CASGLAGTNTGELFF
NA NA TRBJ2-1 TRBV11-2 TGTGCCAGCAGCTTAGTAGGTGGTTCCACCGGCGGGGATGAGCAGTTCTTC CASSLVGGSTGGDEQFF
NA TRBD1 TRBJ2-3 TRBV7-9 TGTGCCAGCAGCTACCGGGACAGGGACGGCACAGATACGCAGTATTTT CASSYRDRDGTDTQYF
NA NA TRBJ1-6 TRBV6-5 TGTGCCAGCAGGCTTATAGTAGGGGCTGACTCACCCCTCCACTTT CASRLIVGADSPLHF
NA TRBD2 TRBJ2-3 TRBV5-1 TGCGCCAGCAGCCCGGGGGGGCTGGGAGGCACAGATACGCAGTATTTT CASSPGGLGGTDTQYF
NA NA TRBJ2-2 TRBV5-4 TGTGCCAGCAGCACCGGGACATTCACCGGGGAGCTGTTTTTT CASSTGTFTGELFF
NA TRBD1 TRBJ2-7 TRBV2 TGTGCCAGCAGGTTGACAGGGGCGTCCTACGAGCAGTACTTC CASRLTGASYEQYF
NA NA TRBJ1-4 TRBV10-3 TGTGCCATCAGTGACGGGGATGAAAAACTGTTTTTT CAISDGDEKLFF
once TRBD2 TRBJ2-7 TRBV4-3 TGCGCCAGCAGCCAAAAAGCGGGGGGGCCTTACGAGCAGTACTTC CASSQKAGGPYEQYF
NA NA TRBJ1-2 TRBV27 TGTGCCAGCAGTACGACGTTCGGGGGGACTAACTATGGCTACACCTTC CASSTTFGGTNYGYTF
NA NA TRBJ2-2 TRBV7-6 TGTGCCAGCAGCTTAGTGGTTGGCAGGGCGAACACCGGGGAGCTGTTTTTT CASSLVVGRANTGELFF
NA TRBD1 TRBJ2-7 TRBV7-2 TGTGCCAGCAGCTTACTAGACAGGGGATACGAGCAGTACTTC CASSLLDRGYEQYF
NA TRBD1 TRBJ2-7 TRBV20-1 TGCAGTGCTAGTGCCGGACAGGGCCCCTTTGAGCAGTACTTC CSASAGQGPFEQYF
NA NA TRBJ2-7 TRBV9 TGTGCCAGCAGCGTAGAGGGGACAACGGCCTACGAGCAGTACTTC CASSVEGTTAYEQYF
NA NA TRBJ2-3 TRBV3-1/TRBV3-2 TGTGCCAGCAGCCAGGAGTGGGGCACAGATACGCAGTATTTT CASSQEWGTDTQYF
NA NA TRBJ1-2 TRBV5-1 TGCGCCAGCAGCGCGACAGGCCCCAACTATGGCTACACCTTC CASSATGPNYGYTF
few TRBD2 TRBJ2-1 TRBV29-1 TGCAGCGTTACCCGTGGAGCGGGGAATAACAATGAGCAGTTCTTC CSVTRGAGNNNEQFF
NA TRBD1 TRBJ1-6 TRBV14 TGTGCCAGCAGCCGTTCTGGGCAGGGGGCGATTTCACCCCTCCACTTT CASSRSGQGAISPLHF
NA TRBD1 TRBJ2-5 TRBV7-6 TGTGCCAGCAGCAGGGACAGGGGACAAGAGACCCAGTACTTC CASSRDRGQETQYF
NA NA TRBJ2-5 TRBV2 TGTGCCAGCAGCTTCAGACCGGGAGAGACCCAGTACTTC CASSFRPGETQYF
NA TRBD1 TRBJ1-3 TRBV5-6 TGTGCCAGCAGCCCCGGGACAGAGGGACTTGCTGGAAACACCATATATTTT CASSPGTEGLAGNTIYF
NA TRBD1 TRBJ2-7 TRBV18 TGTGCCAGCTCACTCGGGACAGGTACATTTTCCTACGAGCAGTACTTC CASSLGTGTFSYEQYF
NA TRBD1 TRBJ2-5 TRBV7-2 TGTGCCAGCAGCCAGGACAGGGGGCGAGAGACCCAGTACTTC CASSQDRGRETQYF
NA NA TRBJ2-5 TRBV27 TGTGCCAGCAGTTCAATACAGGAACGGCAAGAGACCCAGTACTTC CASSSIQERQETQYF
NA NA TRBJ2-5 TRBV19 TGTGCCAGTAGCCCGACAGTTAGGGAGACCCAGTACTTC CASSPTVRETQYF
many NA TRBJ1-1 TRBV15 TGTGCCACCAGCAGAGATTTCCGGGGTGGGAACACTGAAGCTTTCTTT CATSRDFRGGNTEAFF